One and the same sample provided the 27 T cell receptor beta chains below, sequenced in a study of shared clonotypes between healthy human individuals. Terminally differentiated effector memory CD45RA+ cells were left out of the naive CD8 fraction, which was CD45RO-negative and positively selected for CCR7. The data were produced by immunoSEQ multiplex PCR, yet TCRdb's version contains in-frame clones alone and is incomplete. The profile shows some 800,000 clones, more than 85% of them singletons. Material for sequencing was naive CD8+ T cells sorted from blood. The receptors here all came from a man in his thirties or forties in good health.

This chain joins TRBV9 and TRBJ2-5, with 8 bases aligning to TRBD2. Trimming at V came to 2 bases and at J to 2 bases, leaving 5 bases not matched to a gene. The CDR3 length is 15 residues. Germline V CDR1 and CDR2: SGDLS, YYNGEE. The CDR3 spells CASSVGGRPQETQYF. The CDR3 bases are TGTGCCAGCAGCGTCGGCGGGAGGCCTCAAGAGACCCAGTACTTC.

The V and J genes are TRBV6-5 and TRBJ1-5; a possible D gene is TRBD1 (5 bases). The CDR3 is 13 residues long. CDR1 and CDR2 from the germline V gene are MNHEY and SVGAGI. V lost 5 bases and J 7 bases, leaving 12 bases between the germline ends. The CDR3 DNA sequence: TGTGCCAGCAGTGCAGGGCTCGGGCAGCCCCAGCATTTT. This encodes CASSAGLGQPQHF.

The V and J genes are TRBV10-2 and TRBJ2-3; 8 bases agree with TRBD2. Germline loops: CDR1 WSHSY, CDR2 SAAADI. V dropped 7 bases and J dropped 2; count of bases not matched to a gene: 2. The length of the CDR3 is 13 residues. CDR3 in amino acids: CASTLAVTDTQYF. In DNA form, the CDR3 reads TGCGCCAGCACACTAGCGGTCACAGATACGCAGTATTTT.

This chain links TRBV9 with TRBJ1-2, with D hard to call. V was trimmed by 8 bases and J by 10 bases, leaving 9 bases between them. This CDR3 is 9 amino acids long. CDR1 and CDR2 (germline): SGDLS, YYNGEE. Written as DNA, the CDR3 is TGTGCCAGTGGTCGACCCTACACCTTC. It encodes CASGRPYTF. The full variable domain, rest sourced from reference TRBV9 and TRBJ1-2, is DSGVTQTPKHLITATGQRVTLRCSPRSGDLSVYWYQQSLDQGLQFLIQYYNGEERAKGNILERFSAQQFPDLHSELNLSSLELGDSALYFCASGRPYTFGSGTRLTVV.

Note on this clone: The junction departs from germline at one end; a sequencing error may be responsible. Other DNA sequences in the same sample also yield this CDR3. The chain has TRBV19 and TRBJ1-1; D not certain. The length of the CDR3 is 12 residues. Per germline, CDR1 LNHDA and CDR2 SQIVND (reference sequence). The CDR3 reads CASSIGLTEAFF. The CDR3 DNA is TGTGCCAGTAGTATCGGACTCACTGAGGCTTTCTTT.

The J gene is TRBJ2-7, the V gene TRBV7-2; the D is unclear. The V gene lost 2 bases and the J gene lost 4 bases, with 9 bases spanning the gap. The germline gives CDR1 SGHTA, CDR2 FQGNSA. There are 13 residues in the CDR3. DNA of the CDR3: TGTGCCAGCAGCTTATCCGAAAGTTACGAGCAGTACTTC. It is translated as CASSLSESYEQYF.

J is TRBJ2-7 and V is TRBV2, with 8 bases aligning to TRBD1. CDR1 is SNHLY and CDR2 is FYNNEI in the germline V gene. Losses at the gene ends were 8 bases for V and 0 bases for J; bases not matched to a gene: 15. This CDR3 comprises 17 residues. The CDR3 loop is CASQGAEGDQSSYEQYF. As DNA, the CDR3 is TGTGCCAGCCAGGGGGCTGAAGGTGACCAGAGCTCCTACGAGCAGTACTTC.

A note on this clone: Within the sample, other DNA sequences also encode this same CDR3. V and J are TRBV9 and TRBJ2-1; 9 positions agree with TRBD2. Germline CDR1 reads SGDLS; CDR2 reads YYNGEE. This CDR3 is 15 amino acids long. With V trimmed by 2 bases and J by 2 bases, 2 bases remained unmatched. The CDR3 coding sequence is TGTGCCAGCAGCGTTAGCGGGAGCCCCTACAATGAGCAGTTCTTC. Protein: CASSVSGSPYNEQFF.

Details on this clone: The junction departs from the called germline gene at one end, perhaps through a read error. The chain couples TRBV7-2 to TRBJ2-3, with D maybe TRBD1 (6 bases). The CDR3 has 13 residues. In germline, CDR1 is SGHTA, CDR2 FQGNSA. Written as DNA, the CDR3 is TGTGCCAGCAGCTTAGTTAGTGGGGGCCCCCCGCGTTTT. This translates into CASSLVSGGPPRF.

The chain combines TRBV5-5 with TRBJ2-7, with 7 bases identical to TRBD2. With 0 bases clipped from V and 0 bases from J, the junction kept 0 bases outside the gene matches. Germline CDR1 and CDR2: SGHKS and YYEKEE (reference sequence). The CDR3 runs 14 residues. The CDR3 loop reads CASSLERDSYEQYF. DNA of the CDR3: TGTGCCAGCAGCTTGGAGCGGGACTCCTACGAGCAGTACTTC.

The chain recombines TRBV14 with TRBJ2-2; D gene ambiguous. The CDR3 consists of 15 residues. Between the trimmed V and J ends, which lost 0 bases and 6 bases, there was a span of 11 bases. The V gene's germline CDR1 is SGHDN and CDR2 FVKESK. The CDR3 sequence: CASSQDFGFAGELFF. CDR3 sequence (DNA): TGTGCCAGCAGCCAAGATTTCGGCTTCGCCGGGGAGCTGTTTTTT.

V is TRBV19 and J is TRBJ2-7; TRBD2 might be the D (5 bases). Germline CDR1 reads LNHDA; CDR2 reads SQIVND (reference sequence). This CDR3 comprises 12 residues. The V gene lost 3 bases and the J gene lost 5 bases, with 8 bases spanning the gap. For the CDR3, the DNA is TGTGCCAGTAGTATCTTGGGAGACGAGCAGTACTTC. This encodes CASSILGDEQYF.

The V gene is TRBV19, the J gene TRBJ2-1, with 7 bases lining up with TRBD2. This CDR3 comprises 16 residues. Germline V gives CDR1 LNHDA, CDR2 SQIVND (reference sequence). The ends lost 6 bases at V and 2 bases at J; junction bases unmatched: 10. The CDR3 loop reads CASRGGRDHAYNEQFF. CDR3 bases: TGTGCCAGTAGGGGCGGGAGAGACCATGCCTACAATGAGCAGTTCTTC.

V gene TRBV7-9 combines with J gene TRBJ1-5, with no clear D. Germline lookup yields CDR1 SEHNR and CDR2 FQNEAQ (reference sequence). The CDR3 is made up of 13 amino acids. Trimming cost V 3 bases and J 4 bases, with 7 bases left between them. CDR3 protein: CASSFLQNQPQHF. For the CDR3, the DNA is TGTGCCAGCAGCTTCCTACAGAATCAGCCCCAGCATTTT.

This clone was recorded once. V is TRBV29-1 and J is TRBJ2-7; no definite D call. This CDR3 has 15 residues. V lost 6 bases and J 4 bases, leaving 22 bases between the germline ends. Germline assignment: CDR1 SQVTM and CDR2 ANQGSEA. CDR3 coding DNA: TGCAGCGTCCAGATCTGGGCAGGAACCGAATACGAGCAGTACTTC. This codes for CSVQIWAGTEYEQYF.

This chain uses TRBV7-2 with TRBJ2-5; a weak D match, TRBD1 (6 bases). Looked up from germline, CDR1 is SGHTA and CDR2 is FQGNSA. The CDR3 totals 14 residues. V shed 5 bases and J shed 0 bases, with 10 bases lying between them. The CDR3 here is CASSPWTDQETQYF. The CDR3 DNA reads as TGTGCCAGCAGCCCATGGACAGACCAAGAGACCCAGTACTTC.

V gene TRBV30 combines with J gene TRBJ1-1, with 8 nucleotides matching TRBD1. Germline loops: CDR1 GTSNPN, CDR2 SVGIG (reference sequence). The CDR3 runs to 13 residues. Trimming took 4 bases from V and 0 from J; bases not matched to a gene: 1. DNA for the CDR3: TGTGCCTGGACAGGGGGCATGAACACTGAAGCTTTCTTT. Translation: CAWTGGMNTEAFF.

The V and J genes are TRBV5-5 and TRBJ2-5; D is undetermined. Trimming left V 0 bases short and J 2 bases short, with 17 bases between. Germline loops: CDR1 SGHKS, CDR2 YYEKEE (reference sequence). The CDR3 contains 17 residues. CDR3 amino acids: CASSLGWLEKAQETQYF. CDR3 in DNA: TGTGCCAGCAGCTTGGGGTGGTTGGAGAAGGCGCAAGAGACCCAGTACTTC. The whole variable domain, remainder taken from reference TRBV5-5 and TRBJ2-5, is DAGVTQSPTHLIKTRGQQVTLRCSPISGHKSVSWYQQVLGQGPQFIFQYYEKEERGRGNFPDRFSARQFPNYSSELNVNALLLGDSALYLCASSLGWLEKAQETQYFGPGTRLLVL.

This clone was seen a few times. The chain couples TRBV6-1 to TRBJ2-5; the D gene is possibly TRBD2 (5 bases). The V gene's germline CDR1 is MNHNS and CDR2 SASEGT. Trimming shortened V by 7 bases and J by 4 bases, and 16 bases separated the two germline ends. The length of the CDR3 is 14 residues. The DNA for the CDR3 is TGTGCCAGCACCACCGGACTTTATAGAGAGACCCAGTACTTC. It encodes CASTTGLYRETQYF.

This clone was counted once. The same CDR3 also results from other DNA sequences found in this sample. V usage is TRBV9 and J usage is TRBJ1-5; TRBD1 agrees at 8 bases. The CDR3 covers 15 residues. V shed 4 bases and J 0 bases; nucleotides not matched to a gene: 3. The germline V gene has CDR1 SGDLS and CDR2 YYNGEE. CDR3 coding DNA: TGTGCCAGCAGCCCTGGACAGGGTAGCAATCAGCCCCAGCATTTT. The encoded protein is CASSPGQGSNQPQHF. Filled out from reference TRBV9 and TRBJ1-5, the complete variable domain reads DSGVTQTPKHLITATGQRVTLRCSPRSGDLSVYWYQQSLDQGLQFLIQYYNGEERAKGNILERFSAQQFPDLHSELNLSSLELGDSALYFCASSPGQGSNQPQHFGDGTRLSIL.

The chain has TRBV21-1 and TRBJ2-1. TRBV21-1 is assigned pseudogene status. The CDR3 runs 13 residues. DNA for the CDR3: TGTGCCAGGCTATGGTTGTGGTTAGGGGAGCAGTTCTTC. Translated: CARLWLWLGEQFF.

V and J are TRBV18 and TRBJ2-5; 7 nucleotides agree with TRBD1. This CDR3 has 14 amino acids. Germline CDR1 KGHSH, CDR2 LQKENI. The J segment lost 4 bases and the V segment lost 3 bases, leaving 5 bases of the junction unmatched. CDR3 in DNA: TGTGCCAGCTCACCGGTGAGGGGGCGAGAGACCCAGTACTTC. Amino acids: CASSPVRGRETQYF. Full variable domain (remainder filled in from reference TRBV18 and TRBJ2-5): NAGVMQNPRHLVRRRGQEARLRCSPMKGHSHVYWYRQLPEEGLKFMVYLQKENIIDESGMPKERFSAEFPKEGPSILRIQQVVRGDSAAYFCASSPVRGRETQYFGPGTRLLVL.

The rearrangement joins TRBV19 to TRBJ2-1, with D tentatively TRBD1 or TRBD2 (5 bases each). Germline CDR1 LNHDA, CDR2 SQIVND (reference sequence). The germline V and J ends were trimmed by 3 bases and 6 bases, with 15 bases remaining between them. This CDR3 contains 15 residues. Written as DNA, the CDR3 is TGTGCCAGTAGTATGCGATCGGGGCCTATCAATGAGCAGTTCTTC. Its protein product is CASSMRSGPINEQFF.

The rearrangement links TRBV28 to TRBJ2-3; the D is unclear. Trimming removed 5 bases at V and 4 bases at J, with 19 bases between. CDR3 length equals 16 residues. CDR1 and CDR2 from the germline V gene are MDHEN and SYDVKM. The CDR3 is CASSPIHRWDPDTQYF. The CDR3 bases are TGTGCCAGCAGTCCCATCCATCGTTGGGATCCAGATACGCAGTATTTT.

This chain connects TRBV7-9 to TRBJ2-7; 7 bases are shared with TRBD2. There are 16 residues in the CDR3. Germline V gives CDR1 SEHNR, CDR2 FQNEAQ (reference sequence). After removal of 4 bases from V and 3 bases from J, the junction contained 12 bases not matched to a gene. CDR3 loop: CASSSLLAAGNYEQYF. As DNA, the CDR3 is TGTGCCAGCAGCTCACTTCTAGCGGCCGGGAACTACGAGCAGTACTTC.

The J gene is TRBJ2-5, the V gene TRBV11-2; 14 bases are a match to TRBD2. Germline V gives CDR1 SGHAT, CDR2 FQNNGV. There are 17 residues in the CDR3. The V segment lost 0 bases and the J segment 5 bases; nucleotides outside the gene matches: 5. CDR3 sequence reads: CASSLDGLAGGYETQYF. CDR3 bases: TGTGCCAGCAGCTTAGATGGACTAGCGGGAGGTTATGAGACCCAGTACTTC.

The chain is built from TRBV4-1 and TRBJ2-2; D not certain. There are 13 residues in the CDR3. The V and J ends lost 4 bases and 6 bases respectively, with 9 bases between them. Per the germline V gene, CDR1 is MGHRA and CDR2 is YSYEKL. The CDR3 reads CASSRGSPGELFF. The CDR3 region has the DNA TGCGCCAGCAGCCGCGGATCACCCGGGGAGCTGTTTTTT.